A selection of T cell receptor beta chains follows, all from one sample in a study of blood T cell repertoires in COVID-19. Only in-frame clones appear in the TCRdb table, and some are missing; sequencing was by immunoSEQ multiplex PCR. The data hold 250,000 or so clones, with roughly 88% observed a single time. Source material: PBMCs or T cells enriched from blood (not recorded which). These receptors were collected from a middle-aged woman with acute COVID-19. The CDR3 runs from the conserved cysteine through the conserved F or W. Each record gives: D gene, J gene, CDR3 length, clone size, V gene, CDR3 protein, CDR3 DNA. D genes are given only for firm matches. Clone size is shown for a subset of rows, as once, few, many or a class of expanded clone.

.	TRBJ2-7	15	.	TRBV5-4	CASSLEGGLNYEQYF	TGTGCCAGCAGCTTGGAGGGGGGACTAAACTACGAGCAGTACTTC
.	TRBJ1-5	15	.	TRBV19	CASRGAGSPHQPQHF	TGTGCCAGTCGCGGGGCAGGAAGTCCCCATCAGCCCCAGCATTTT
TRBD2	TRBJ2-3	16	.	TRBV7-2	CASSPGLAGSTDTQYF	TGTGCCAGCAGCCCGGGACTAGCGGGGAGCACAGATACGCAGTATTTT
.	TRBJ1-1	15	.	TRBV10-3	CAISESGQGSTEAFF	TGTGCCATCAGTGAGTCCGGTCAGGGTTCCACTGAAGCTTTCTTT
.	TRBJ1-1	13	.	TRBV7-2	CASSSQGDTEAFF	TGTGCCAGCAGCTCGCAGGGCGACACTGAAGCTTTCTTT
.	TRBJ2-7	13	.	TRBV5-4	CASTWMGANEQYF	TGTGCCAGCACCTGGATGGGGGCCAACGAGCAGTACTTC
.	TRBJ1-5	13	.	TRBV11-2	CASSRLVNQPQHF	TGTGCCAGCAGCCGGCTAGTCAATCAGCCCCAGCATTTT
.	TRBJ1-4	13	once	TRBV2	CASRGRLDEKLFF	TGTGCCAGCAGGGGGAGATTGGATGAAAAACTGTTTTTT
TRBD2	TRBJ2-5	15	.	TRBV6-6	CASSLPLAGQETQYF	TGTGCCAGCAGCCTCCCGCTAGCGGGACAAGAGACCCAGTACTTC
.	TRBJ1-1	14	.	TRBV11-2	CASSTQSTSTEAFF	TGTGCCAGCAGCACCCAAAGTACCAGCACTGAAGCTTTCTTT
TRBD1	TRBJ1-4	15	.	TRBV28	CASRPLRGRREKLFF	TGTGCCAGCAGGCCCCTCAGGGGGCGAAGAGAAAAACTGTTTTTT
TRBD2	TRBJ2-1	15	.	TRBV9	CASSAQGLAGAEQFF	TGTGCCAGCAGCGCCCAAGGACTAGCGGGAGCCGAGCAGTTCTTC
.	TRBJ1-2	13	.	TRBV4-1	CASSQALNYGYTF	TGCGCCAGCAGCCAAGCCCTTAACTATGGCTACACCTTC
.	TRBJ1-1	16	.	TRBV5-1	CASSLALGGGNTEAFF	TGCGCCAGCAGCTTGGCCCTCGGGGGAGGCAACACTGAAGCTTTCTTT
TRBD2	TRBJ2-1	15	.	TRBV9	CASSVAAGGGDEQFF	TGTGCCAGCAGCGTAGCGGCGGGAGGGGGAGATGAGCAGTTCTTC
TRBD2	TRBJ2-3	16	.	TRBV7-2	CASSPIAGGITDTQYF	TGTGCCAGCAGCCCAATTGCGGGGGGGATCACAGATACGCAGTATTTT
.	TRBJ2-2	15	once	TRBV12-5	CASGQGGSYTGELFF	TGTGCTAGTGGCCAGGGAGGCAGTTACACCGGGGAGCTGTTTTTT
.	TRBJ1-2	14	once	TRBV6-5	CASRTTGNSYGYTF	TGTGCCAGCAGGACGACGGGAAACAGCTATGGCTACACCTTC
.	TRBJ2-7	12	.	TRBV11-2	CASSRYRYEQYF	TGTGCCAGCAGTCGTTACAGGTACGAGCAGTACTTC
TRBD1	TRBJ2-7	15	once	TRBV2	CASSTTGVVSYEQYF	TGTGCCAGCAGTACGACAGGGGTAGTATCCTACGAGCAGTACTTC
TRBD1	TRBJ1-6	18	.	TRBV19	CASSMGPQGASYNSPLHF	TGTGCCAGTAGTATGGGACCTCAGGGGGCCTCCTATAATTCACCCCTCCACTTT
.	TRBJ2-2	16	.	TRBV5-6	CASSLWGGKNTGELFF	TGTGCCAGCAGCTTGTGGGGCGGGAAGAACACCGGGGAGCTGTTTTTT
TRBD2	TRBJ2-5	14	.	TRBV11-3	CASSIAGVGETQYF	TGTGCCAGCAGCATAGCGGGAGTAGGAGAGACCCAGTACTTC
TRBD2	TRBJ2-1	14	.	TRBV29-1	CSSRTSGTAIEQFF	TGCAGCTCCCGGACTAGCGGGACCGCAATAGAGCAGTTCTTC
.	TRBJ1-2	12	.	TRBV6-6	CASSPGDYGYTF	TGTGCCAGCAGTCCAGGGGACTATGGCTACACCTTC
.	TRBJ1-5	15	.	TRBV21-1	CASSNAGGFNQPQHF	TGTGCCAGCAGCAACGCAGGGGGTTTTAATCAGCCCCAGCATTTT
TRBD1	TRBJ1-2	14	.	TRBV6-5	CASSPPGQGSGYTF	TGTGCCAGCAGTCCCCCGGGACAGGGCTCTGGCTACACCTTC
TRBD1	TRBJ2-3	16	.	TRBV11-3	CASSWTGRLRTDTQYF	TGTGCCAGCAGCTGGACAGGACGATTGAGAACAGATACGCAGTATTTT
.	TRBJ1-2	15	.	TRBV9	CASSVYGEGPYGYTF	TGTGCCAGCAGCGTATACGGGGAGGGGCCGTATGGCTACACCTTC